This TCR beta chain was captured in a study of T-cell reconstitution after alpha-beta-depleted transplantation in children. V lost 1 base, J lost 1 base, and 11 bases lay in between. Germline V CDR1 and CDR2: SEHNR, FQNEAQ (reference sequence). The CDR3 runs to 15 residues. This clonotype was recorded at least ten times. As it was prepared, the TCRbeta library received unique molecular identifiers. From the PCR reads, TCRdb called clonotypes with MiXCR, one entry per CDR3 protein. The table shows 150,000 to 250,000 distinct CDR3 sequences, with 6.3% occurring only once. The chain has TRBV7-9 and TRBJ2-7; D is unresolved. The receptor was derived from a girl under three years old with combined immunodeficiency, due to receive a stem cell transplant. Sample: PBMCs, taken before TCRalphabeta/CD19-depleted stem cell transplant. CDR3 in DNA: TGTGCCAGCAGCTTAGGCCCCTGGGATTCCTACGAGCAGTACTTC. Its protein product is CASSLGPWDSYEQYF.